The 21 T cell receptor beta chains presented below share a single source sample, sequenced in a study of shared clonotypes between healthy human individuals. In the naive CD8 group, cells lacked CD45RO and were positively selected for CCR7, so terminally differentiated effector memory CD45RA+ cells were left out. Method: immunoSEQ multiplex PCR; TCRdb's copy keeps in-frame clones and lacks some. The sample contains roughly 850,000 clones, approximately 96% of which appear only once. What was sequenced was naive CD8+ T cells sorted from blood. The receptors come from a man aged 30 to 39 in good health.

The J gene is TRBJ2-1, the V gene TRBV11-2; TRBD2 agrees at 9 bases. The CDR3 is 18 residues long. Germline CDR1 and CDR2: SGHAT and FQNNGV. J was trimmed by 3 bases and V by 4 bases; bases with no gene match: 13. DNA for the CDR3: TGTGCCAGCAGCTCAATGAGCCGAAGTAGCGGGGGCTACAATGAGCAGTTCTTC. As protein: CASSSMSRSSGGYNEQFF.

The chain links TRBV27 to TRBJ2-7, with D perhaps TRBD1 or TRBD2 (5 bases each). The ends were cut back, 5 bases at V and 6 bases at J, with 20 bases in the middle. The CDR3 is 15 residues long. Germline assignment: CDR1 MNHEY and CDR2 SMNVEV (reference sequence). DNA of the CDR3: TGTGCCAGCAGTCCCATTGGGGGACGTTCGGTCGAGCAGTACTTC. This translates into CASSPIGGRSVEQYF.

The chain uses TRBV5-1 and TRBJ2-7; D is perhaps TRBD1 or TRBD2 (5 bases each). This CDR3 contains 16 residues. CDR1 SGHRS and CDR2 YFSETQ come from the germline V gene. V was cut by 4 bases and J by 2 bases, with 19 bases left in between. The CDR3 loop is CASSDPISGRTYEQYF. The CDR3, as DNA: TGCGCCAGCAGCGACCCGATCTCGGGACGTACCTACGAGCAGTACTTC. The full variable domain, its missing parts supplied by reference TRBV5-1 and TRBJ2-7, is KAGVTQTPRYLIKTRGQQVTLSCSPISGHRSVSWYQQTPGQGLQFLFEYFSETQRNKGNFPGRFSGRQFSNSRSEMNVSTLELGDSALYLCASSDPISGRTYEQYFGPGTRLTVT.

The rearrangement joins TRBV27 to TRBJ2-7, with 7 nucleotides matching TRBD2. V lost 2 bases and J lost 0; bases outside the gene matches: 7. From germline, CDR1 is MNHEY and CDR2 SMNVEV (reference sequence). This CDR3 comprises 16 residues. The CDR3 region is CASSLRGVKGSYEQYF. The CDR3 DNA follows: TGTGCCAGCAGTTTACGGGGGGTTAAGGGCTCCTACGAGCAGTACTTC.

As DNA, the CDR3 is TGTGCCAGCAGCGTAGGGGGGGACAGCTCCTACAATGAGCAGTTCTTC. This gives the protein CASSVGGDSSYNEQFF. The chain has TRBV9 and TRBJ2-1; TRBD1 might be the D (7 bases). Germline V gene lookup returns CDR1 SGDLS and CDR2 YYNGEE. The germline V and J ends were trimmed by 0 bases and 0 bases, with 10 bases remaining between them. The CDR3 consists of 16 residues.

The J gene is TRBJ2-1, the V gene TRBV16; D possibly corresponds to TRBD2 (6 bases). The CDR3 is 15 residues long. Between the trimmed V and J ends, which lost 5 bases and 9 bases, there was a span of 20 bases. Germline V CDR1 and CDR2: KGHSY, FQNENV. CDR3 in amino acids: CASSSPSELRGEQFF. As DNA, the CDR3 is TGTGCCAGCAGCTCACCTAGCGAACTACGGGGTGAGCAGTTCTTC.

On this clone itself: Other DNA sequences of this sample code for an identical CDR3. The chain joins TRBV5-6 to TRBJ2-7; possibly TRBD2 for D (5 bases). The CDR3 loop spans 12 amino acids. From germline, CDR1 is SGHDT and CDR2 YYEEEE. The V gene lost 4 bases and the J gene lost 2 bases, with 7 bases spanning the gap. The CDR3 DNA is TGTGCCAGCAGCCTCGGGGCCTACGAGCAGTACTTC. Its protein is CASSLGAYEQYF.

The chain uses TRBV9 and TRBJ1-2, with D possibly matching TRBD1 (5 bases). The CDR3 totals 12 residues. The germline V and J ends were trimmed by 3 bases and 5 bases, with 8 bases remaining between them. Germline V lookup: CDR1 SGDLS, CDR2 YYNGEE. In DNA form, the CDR3 reads TGTGCCAGCAGCGGACAGCCGTATGGCTACACCTTC. Protein sequence: CASSGQPYGYTF.

DNA of the CDR3: TGTGCCAGTAGTATAGCTGAAGGGTACGAGCAGTACTTC. It translates to CASSIAEGYEQYF. This chain connects TRBV19 to TRBJ2-7; D gene ambiguous. Germline V CDR1 and CDR2: LNHDA, SQIVND (reference sequence). This CDR3 contains 13 residues. V was trimmed by 1 base and J by 4 bases, leaving 8 bases between them.

The chain recombines TRBV2 with TRBJ2-3; 8 bases fit TRBD2. The CDR3 length is 14 residues. V lost 6 bases and J lost 1; bases outside the gene matches: 3. The germline V gene encodes CDR1 SNHLY and CDR2 FYNNEI. As DNA, the CDR3 is TGTGCCAGCAGCGGGAGGGCGGGCACAGATACGCAGTATTTT. It codes for CASSGRAGTDTQYF.

The genes are TRBV4-1 and TRBJ1-1; D perhaps matches TRBD1 (6 bases). In germline, CDR1 is MGHRA, CDR2 YSYEKL. V was shortened by 1 base and J by 0 bases, with 9 bases between the two germline ends. The CDR3 loop spans 15 amino acids. The DNA of the CDR3 is TGCGCCAGCAGCCAAGCGGGGGCACTGAACACTGAAGCTTTCTTT. Residues: CASSQAGALNTEAFF.

V and J are TRBV11-2 and TRBJ1-5; tentative D call: TRBD1 (6 bases). The V and J ends lost 4 bases and 9 bases respectively, with 22 bases between them. This CDR3 spans 16 amino acids. CDR1 and CDR2 (germline): SGHAT, FQNNGV. CDR3 in DNA: TGTGCCAGCAGCTCACCCCCCGGGGGCAAGGGATCGCCCCAGCATTTT. Its protein is CASSSPPGGKGSPQHF.

This clone has only one observation. J is TRBJ2-7 and V is TRBV27, with D possibly being TRBD1 or TRBD2 (5 bases each). Trimming removed 1 base at V and 2 bases at J, with 12 bases between. The germline V gene encodes CDR1 MNHEY and CDR2 SMNVEV (reference sequence). CDR3 size: 15 residues. CDR3: CASSLLGVETYEQYF. Written as DNA, the CDR3 is TGTGCCAGCAGTTTATTGGGGGTAGAGACCTACGAGCAGTACTTC.

This rearrangement joins TRBV27 to TRBJ2-2, with a weak D call TRBD1 (6 bases). The CDR3 is 17 amino acids. Deletions cut 2 bases from V and 3 bases from J, with 16 bases between. Germline V gives CDR1 MNHEY, CDR2 SMNVEV (reference sequence). The DNA of the CDR3 is TGTGCCAGCAGTTTAAGGGTCATGGCAGGGGACACCGGGGAGCTGTTTTTT. Its protein is CASSLRVMAGDTGELFF.

This CDR3 reads CASSPGAEQYF. As DNA, the CDR3 is TGCGCCAGCAGCCCAGGTGCCGAGCAGTACTTC. V usage is TRBV10-2 and J usage is TRBJ2-7; no firm D call. Germline CDR1 reads WSHSY; CDR2 reads SAAADI. Trimming took 6 bases from V and 6 from J, leaving 9 bases between them. This CDR3 has 11 residues.

J is TRBJ1-1 and V is TRBV6-5; possibly TRBD1 for D (5 bases). This CDR3 has 14 residues. Germline-derived CDR1 and CDR2 are MNHEY and SVGAGI. The V end was cut by 4 bases, the J end by 1 base, with 10 bases between. Here the CDR3 reads CASSLGTGNTEAFF. For the CDR3, the DNA is TGTGCCAGCAGTTTAGGGACGGGGAACACTGAAGCTTTCTTT.

The gene calls are TRBV29-1 and TRBJ2-2, with TRBD2 matching 14 bases. Germline V CDR1 and CDR2: SQVTM, ANQGSEA. The CDR3 is 16 amino acids. Germline trimming cut 4 bases from V and 1 base from J; bases unmatched to any gene: 2. The DNA for the CDR3 is TGCAGCGTTGGACTAGCGGGAGGGTGGAACACCGGGGAGCTGTTTTTT. This translates into CSVGLAGGWNTGELFF.

The chain couples TRBV10-2 to TRBJ2-7; D unresolved. CDR1 and CDR2 (germline): WSHSY, SAAADI. V was pared by 6 bases and J by 4 bases, with 19 bases between. The CDR3 runs to 15 residues. DNA for the CDR3: TGCGCCAGCAGCCAACTCTATTCTAACGATTACGAGCAGTACTTC. This encodes CASSQLYSNDYEQYF.

J is TRBJ1-4 and V is TRBV27; D is unclear. Germline V gene sequence: CDR1 MNHEY, CDR2 SMNVEV (reference sequence). This CDR3 is 14 amino acids long. With 6 bases removed from V and 6 bases from J, the gap between germline ends came to 14 bases. CDR3 region: CASSQTGTHEKLFF. The CDR3 nucleotides read TGTGCCAGCAGCCAAACGGGAACCCATGAAAAACTGTTTTTT.

Turning to this clone: Other DNA sequences from this sample encode an identical CDR3 as well. The chain employs TRBV10-2 and TRBJ2-7; D is unresolved. Trimming removed 2 bases at V and 2 bases at J, with 4 bases between. Germline V gene data show CDR1 as WSHSY and CDR2 as SAAADI. This CDR3 spans 12 amino acids. The CDR3 here is CASSESPYEQYF. The CDR3 DNA is TGCGCCAGCAGTGAGAGCCCCTACGAGCAGTACTTC.

The rearrangement joins TRBV2 to TRBJ2-7; 12 bases are shared with TRBD2. J was trimmed by 4 bases and V by 7 bases; bases with no gene match: 8. Germline V gives CDR1 SNHLY, CDR2 FYNNEI. The CDR3 spans 15 residues. In nucleotides, the CDR3 is TGTGCCAGCAAATTATCCGGACTAGCGGGGTACGAGCAGTACTTC. Translated: CASKLSGLAGYEQYF. The entire variable domain, with the rest obtained from reference TRBV2 and TRBJ2-7, is as follows: EPEVTQTPSHQVTQMGQEVILRCVPISNHLYFYWYRQILGQKVEFLVSFYNNEISEKSEIFDDQFSVERPDGSNFTLKIRSTKLEDSAMYFCASKLSGLAGYEQYFGPGTRLTVT.